The present entry profiles one TCR beta chain with its context. The record originates from a study of blood T cells in healthy people across ages. Caucasian individuals from Russia who were healthy and aged about 6 to 95 acted as donors. The CDR3 contains 15 residues. Germline CDR1 is DFQATT and CDR2 is SNEGSKA (reference sequence). Alongside a J-beta primer mix, a sample-barcoded 5' primer served in a second PCR lasting roughly 6 to 12 cycles. TCRdb called the 5' RACE reads again in MiXCR, with one record for every CDR3 protein. The sample holds about 760,000 distinct CDR3 sequences, approximately 25% seen once. The sample was also linked to a second study, of T cells of mothers and their children. That investigation notes: Each donor was one of three healthy Caucasian mothers or one of their six children. The authors detected no persistent microchimeric T cell clones.

The chain recombines TRBV20-1 with TRBJ2-5; 7 nucleotides match TRBD2. The J call is uncertain, as TRBJ2-1 better fits the DNA end. The sequence was obtained from a boy younger than 18 in good health. The sequencing input was blood. The CDR3 DNA follows: TGCAGTGCTAGAGATACGGGAGGCTCAATCAATGAGCAGTTCTTC. Translating it yields CSARDTGGSINEQFF.